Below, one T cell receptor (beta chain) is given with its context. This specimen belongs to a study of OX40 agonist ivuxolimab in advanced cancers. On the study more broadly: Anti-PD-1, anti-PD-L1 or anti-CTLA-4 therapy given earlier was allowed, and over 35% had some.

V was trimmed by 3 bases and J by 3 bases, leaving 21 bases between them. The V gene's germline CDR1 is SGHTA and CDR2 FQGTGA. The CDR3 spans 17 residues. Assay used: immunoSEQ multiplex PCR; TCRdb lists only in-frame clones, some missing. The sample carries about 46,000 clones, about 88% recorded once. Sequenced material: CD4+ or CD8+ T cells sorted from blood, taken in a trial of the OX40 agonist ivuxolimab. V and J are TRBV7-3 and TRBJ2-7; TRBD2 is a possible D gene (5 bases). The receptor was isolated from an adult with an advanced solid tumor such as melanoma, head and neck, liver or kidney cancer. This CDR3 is CASSFYPRTVSGYEQYF. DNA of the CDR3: TGTGCCAGCAGCTTCTACCCGCGGACTGTGTCGGGCTACGAGCAGTACTTC.